These 10 T cell receptor beta chains were all obtained from the same sample, sequenced in a study of blood T cell repertoires in COVID-19. Only in-frame clones appear in the TCRdb table, and some are missing; sequencing was by immunoSEQ multiplex PCR. The table has some 150,000 clones, 86% seen once. What was sequenced was peripheral blood. These receptors came from an elderly woman in a cohort sampled during active or convalescent COVID-19.

V and J are TRBV9 and TRBJ2-7, with 8 bases identical to TRBD1. This CDR3 contains 14 residues. Germline V gene data show CDR1 as SGDLS and CDR2 as YYNGEE. V shed 4 bases, J shed 7 bases, and the junction held 10 bases outside the gene matches. CDR3 nucleotides: TGTGCCAGCAGCCCAGGGACAGGAGGGGATGAGCAGTACTTC. Residues: CASSPGTGGDEQYF.

This chain joins TRBV19 and TRBJ1-5; 9 bases match TRBD1. V trimming: 10 bases; J trimming: 9 bases; junction bases outside the gene matches: 10. CDR3 length equals 13 residues. The V gene's germline CDR1 is LNHDA and CDR2 SQIVND (reference sequence). CDR3 nucleotide sequence: TGTGCCACCCTAGCCGGGACAGGGAGGCCCCAGCATTTT. As protein: CATLAGTGRPQHF. Drawing the rest from reference TRBV19 and TRBJ1-5, the complete variable domain is DGGITQSPKYLFRKEGQNVTLSCEQNLNHDAMYWYRQDPGQGLRLIYYSQIVNDFQKGDIAEGYSVSREKKESFPLTVTSAQKNPTAFYLCATLAGTGRPQHFGDGTRLSIL.

This sequence joins TRBV6-1 and TRBJ2-1; D may be TRBD1 (6 bases). CDR1 and CDR2 (germline): MNHNS, SASEGT. The CDR3 covers 16 residues. The V end lost 1 base, the J end lost 8 bases, and 18 bases lay between the germline ends. The CDR3 loop is CASSEVVGAGSDEQFF. In nucleotides, the CDR3 is TGTGCCAGCAGTGAAGTTGTGGGGGCAGGGAGTGATGAGCAGTTCTTC.

This clone came up a few times. The genes are TRBV5-1 and TRBJ2-5, with unresolved D. The germline V gene encodes CDR1 SGHRS and CDR2 YFSETQ. The CDR3 spans 16 residues. Trimming removed 5 bases from V and 4 bases from J, with 21 bases in between. The CDR3 here is CASRRPPATSLETQYF. The CDR3 bases are TGCGCCAGCAGACGACCACCCGCGACAAGCTTAGAGACCCAGTACTTC.

The CDR3 bases are TGTGCCAGCTCACCCAGGGACAGTCTAACCTACGAGCAGTACGTC. It translates to CASSPRDSLTYEQYV. The chain joins TRBV18 to TRBJ2-7, with 7 bases that match TRBD1. CDR3 size: 15 residues. Germline trimming cut 3 bases from V and 2 bases from J; bases unmatched to any gene: 7. Germline assignment: CDR1 KGHSH and CDR2 LQKENI.

The J gene is TRBJ2-3, the V gene TRBV27; 9 nucleotides line up with TRBD2. Germline V gene data show CDR1 as MNHEY and CDR2 as SMNVEV (reference sequence). Trimming took 0 bases from V and 3 from J; bases not matched to a gene: 4. This CDR3 contains 16 residues. This CDR3 reads CASSLSASGVTDTQYF. DNA of the CDR3: TGTGCCAGCAGTTTATCGGCTAGCGGGGTGACAGATACGCAGTATTTT.

This clone was seen more than once but under ten times. V is TRBV18 and J is TRBJ2-1; 10 bases agree with TRBD2. CDR3 length equals 16 residues. V was clipped by 6 bases and J by 6 bases; unmatched bases: 11. Germline CDR1 reads KGHSH; CDR2 reads LQKENI. CDR3 in amino acids: CASSTTLTSGPNEQFF. The CDR3 nucleotides are TGTGCCAGCTCTACCACCCTGACTAGCGGGCCCAATGAGCAGTTCTTC.

V is TRBV6-6 and J is TRBJ2-2; a possible D gene is TRBD2 (6 bases). Per germline, CDR1 MNHNY and CDR2 SVGAGI (reference sequence). Trimming removed 4 bases from V and 7 bases from J, with 16 bases in between. The CDR3 consists of 15 residues. CDR3 nucleotide sequence: TGTGCCAGCAGTTCACCTCGGGGGTCCGACGGGGAGCTGTTTTTT. Translation: CASSSPRGSDGELFF.

The chain combines TRBV6-5 with TRBJ1-4; D is unresolved. V lost 4 bases, J lost 5 bases, and 5 bases lay in between. CDR1 and CDR2 (germline): MNHEY, SVGAGI. The CDR3 totals 12 residues. The CDR3, as DNA: TGTGCCAGCAGTTTACAGAATGAAAAACTGTTTTTT. Protein sequence: CASSLQNEKLFF.

The genes are TRBV4-1 and TRBJ2-1; 9 positions agree with TRBD2. V lost 4 bases, J lost 1 base, and 8 bases stayed unmatched. The CDR3 sequence is 17 residues long. Germline V gene sequence: CDR1 MGHRA, CDR2 YSYEKL. CDR3 residues: CASSRVRGGLSYNEQFF. Here the CDR3 DNA reads TGCGCCAGCAGCCGAGTGCGGGGGGGCCTGTCCTACAATGAGCAGTTCTTC.